Below, 8 T cell receptor beta chains from the same sample are listed, as sequenced in a study of blood T cell repertoires in COVID-19. The assay was immunoSEQ multiplex PCR, and TCRdb's table has in-frame clones only and misses some. The sample contains more than 350,000 clones, 80% to 90% of which appear only once. Sequenced material: peripheral blood. The receptors originated from a woman in her thirties with COVID-19, enrolled during active disease.

The rearrangement joins TRBV5-1 to TRBJ2-1; TRBD2 matches 10 bases. The V and J ends lost 3 bases and 8 bases, in that order; junction bases with no gene match: 8. The CDR3 length is 15 residues. Germline V CDR1 and CDR2: SGHRS, YFSETQ. CDR3 nucleotide sequence: TGCGCCAGCAGCTCGTCAGCGGGAGGGCCAGATGAGCAGTTCTTC. Protein: CASSSSAGGPDEQFF.

The V gene is TRBV18, the J gene TRBJ1-1, with a weak D call TRBD1 (6 bases). This CDR3 region has 13 residues. CDR1 KGHSH and CDR2 LQKENI come from the germline V gene. Trimming took off 9 bases at V and 3 bases at J, with 14 bases between the two ends. Here the CDR3 DNA reads TGTGCCAGTATACAGGGATCTGACACTGAAGCTTTCTTT. It codes for CASIQGSDTEAFF.

The chain carries TRBV5-4 and TRBJ2-5; 10 bases match TRBD1. The junction had 10 bases not matched to a gene; V was cut back by 3 bases and J by 5 bases. CDR1 and CDR2 from the germline V gene are SGHNT and YYREEE (reference sequence). This CDR3 is 16 amino acids long. DNA of the CDR3: TGTGCCAGCAGCTCGGCGACAGGGGGCTTAGGGGAGACCCAGTACTTC. Translated, it gives CASSSATGGLGETQYF.

The V and J genes are TRBV6-5 and TRBJ1-6; perhaps TRBD1 as D (5 bases). CDR1 and CDR2 from the germline V gene are MNHEY and SVGAGI. V was trimmed by 4 bases and J by 9 bases, leaving 16 bases between them. This CDR3 region has 15 residues. CDR3 residues: CASSWGHGGRSPLHF. The CDR3 coding sequence is TGTGCCAGCAGTTGGGGCCACGGTGGTCGTTCACCCCTCCACTTT.

This clone was seen a single time. The CDR3 DNA reads TGTGCCAGCAGTTACGGCAACAGGGGCGACGAGCAGTACTTC. Its translation is CASSYGNRGDEQYF. The chain carries TRBV6-5 and TRBJ2-7; TRBD1 agrees at 7 bases. This CDR3 spans 14 amino acids. Germline CDR1 reads MNHEY; CDR2 reads SVGAGI. V trimming: 2 bases; J trimming: 5 bases; junction bases outside the gene matches: 6.

The rearrangement links TRBV24-1 to TRBJ2-3, with D tentatively TRBD2 (5 bases). Between the trimmed V and J ends, which lost 0 bases and 1 base, there was a span of 7 bases. This CDR3 has 15 amino acids. Germline V gene lookup returns CDR1 KGHDR and CDR2 SFDVKD. The CDR3: CATSDLVGGTDTQYF. CDR3 nucleotide sequence: TGTGCCACCAGTGATTTGGTGGGAGGCACAGATACGCAGTATTTT.

The V call is TRBV28, the J call TRBJ2-7; 7 bases align to TRBD1. CDR3 length: 16 amino acids. Trimming took 5 bases from V and 2 from J; bases not matched to a gene: 12. Germline V lookup: CDR1 MDHEN, CDR2 SYDVKM. In DNA form, the CDR3 reads TGTGCCAGCAGTCCCGCCTACCTGACAGGGACCTACGAGCAGTACTTC. Amino acid sequence: CASSPAYLTGTYEQYF. Filled out from reference TRBV28 and TRBJ2-7, the complete variable domain reads DVKVTQSSRYLVKRTGEKVFLECVQDMDHENMFWYRQDPGLGLRLIYFSYDVKMKEKGDIPEGYSVSREKKERFSLILESASTNQTSMYLCASSPAYLTGTYEQYFGPGTRLTVT.

The chain combines TRBV24-1 with TRBJ2-1; 11 nucleotides align to TRBD2. Germline values: CDR1 KGHDR, CDR2 SFDVKD. The V gene end was trimmed by 2 bases and the J gene end by 10 bases; junction bases not matched to a gene: 21. The length of the CDR3 is 20 residues. The CDR3 loop reads CATSDSTIPVSLAGGREQFF. The CDR3, as DNA: TGTGCCACCAGTGATTCCACTATTCCTGTTTCGCTAGCGGGAGGAAGGGAGCAGTTCTTC.